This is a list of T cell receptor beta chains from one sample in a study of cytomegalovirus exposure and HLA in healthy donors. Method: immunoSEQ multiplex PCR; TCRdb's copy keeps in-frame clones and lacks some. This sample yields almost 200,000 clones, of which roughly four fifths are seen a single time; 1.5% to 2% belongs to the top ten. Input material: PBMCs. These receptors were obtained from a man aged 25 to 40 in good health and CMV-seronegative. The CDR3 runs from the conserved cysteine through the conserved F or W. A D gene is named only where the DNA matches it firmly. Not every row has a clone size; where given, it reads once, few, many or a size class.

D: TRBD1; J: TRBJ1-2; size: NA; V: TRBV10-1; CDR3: CASSDPGQGKNPNPKNYGYTF; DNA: TGCGCCAGCAGTGACCCGGGACAGGGAAAAAACCCCAACCCTAAAAACTATGGCTACACCTTC
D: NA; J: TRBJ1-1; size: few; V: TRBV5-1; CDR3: CASSLHTGNTEAFF; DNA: TGCGCCAGCAGCTTACACACGGGAAACACTGAAGCTTTCTTT
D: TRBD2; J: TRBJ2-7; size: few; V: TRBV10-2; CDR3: CASSFTSGSSYEQYF; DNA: TGCGCCAGCAGTTTCACTAGCGGGAGTTCGTACGAGCAGTACTTC
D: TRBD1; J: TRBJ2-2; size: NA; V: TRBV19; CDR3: CASSIRTGNTGELFF; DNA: TGTGCCAGTAGTATCCGGACAGGGAACACCGGGGAGCTGTTTTTT
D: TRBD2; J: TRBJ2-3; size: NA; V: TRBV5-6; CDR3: CASSPEGTSGSSPPDTQYF; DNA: TGTGCCAGCAGCCCGGAGGGGACTAGCGGGAGTTCTCCCCCAGATACGCAGTATTTT
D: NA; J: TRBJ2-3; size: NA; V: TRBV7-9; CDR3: CASLPSWVQADTQYF; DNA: TGTGCCAGCTTACCTTCATGGGTTCAGGCAGATACGCAGTATTTT
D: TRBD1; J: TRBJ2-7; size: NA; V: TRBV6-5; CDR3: CATGQGTYEQYF; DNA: TGTGCCACAGGACAGGGGACCTACGAGCAGTACTTC
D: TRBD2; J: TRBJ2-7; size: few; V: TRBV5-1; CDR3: CASRRLAATYEQYF; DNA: TGCGCCAGCAGGAGACTAGCGGCCACCTACGAGCAGTACTTC
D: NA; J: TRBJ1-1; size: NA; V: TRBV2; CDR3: CASRGPAGMDTEAFF; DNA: TGTGCCAGCAGAGGTCCCGCCGGGATGGACACTGAAGCTTTCTTT
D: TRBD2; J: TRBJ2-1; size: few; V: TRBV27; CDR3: CASSVNPGLAGNEQFF; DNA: TGTGCCAGCAGTGTAAATCCGGGACTAGCGGGAAATGAGCAGTTCTTC
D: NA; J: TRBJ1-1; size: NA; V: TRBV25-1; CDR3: CASSELGLGGRFTEAFF; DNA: TGTGCCAGCAGTGAATTAGGTTTAGGAGGGAGATTCACTGAAGCTTTCTTT